This T cell receptor beta chain was obtained from a study of blood T cell repertoires in COVID-19. Some clones are missing from TCRdb's copy, which holds only in-frame ones; the method was immunoSEQ multiplex PCR. The repertoire holds under 250,000 clones, with 80% to 90% as singletons. Participants' reported clinical history set cohort assignment. The CDR3 consists of 15 residues. Trimming took 4 bases from V and 5 from J, leaving 18 bases between them. Germline loops: CDR1 SGDLS, CDR2 YYNGEE. This TCR derives from a man between 40 and 49 years old who had recovered from COVID-19. The chain employs TRBV9 and TRBJ1-1; D perhaps matches TRBD1 (5 bases). Material: PBMCs or T cells enriched from blood (not recorded which). CDR3 protein: CASSPRWRGWTEAFF. For the CDR3, the DNA is TGTGCCAGCAGCCCCCGCTGGAGGGGCTGGACTGAAGCTTTCTTT.